The 7 T cell receptor beta chains reported below all come from one sample, sequenced in a study of cytomegalovirus exposure and HLA in healthy donors. The PCR contained 60 Vbeta and 13 Jbeta primers. Sequencing was performed with immunoSEQ multiplex PCR; in TCRdb, only in-frame clones are kept and a portion is missing. The table records some 170,000 clones, around four fifths of them present only once. Specimen: PBMCs. All receptors derive from a woman between 18 and 30 years old in good health and CMV-seronegative.

The chain combines TRBV7-9 with TRBJ2-1; D may be TRBD1 (5 bases). Trimming pared 1 base from V and 2 bases from J, leaving 9 bases between. The germline V gene encodes CDR1 SEHNR and CDR2 FQNEAQ (reference sequence). The CDR3 runs to 15 residues. CDR3: CASSLGQGTYNEQFF. The CDR3 nucleotides read TGTGCCAGCAGCTTAGGCCAGGGAACCTACAATGAGCAGTTCTTC.

This clone was counted between two and nine times. The DNA for the CDR3 is TGTGCCAGCAGTGCGGGACAGGGGGCCAGGACTGAAGCTTTCTTT. This gives the protein CASSAGQGARTEAFF. This chain links TRBV6-1 with TRBJ1-1, with 12 nucleotides matching TRBD1. Germline lookup yields CDR1 MNHNS and CDR2 SASEGT. The junction had 5 bases not matched to a gene; V was cut back by 4 bases and J by 5 bases. The CDR3 loop spans 15 amino acids.

This chain links TRBV7-9 with TRBJ1-6; 7 nucleotides align to TRBD1. V lost 1 base, J lost 7 bases, and 4 bases stayed unmatched. Germline V gives CDR1 SEHNR, CDR2 FQNEAQ (reference sequence). This CDR3 contains 15 residues. CDR3 DNA: TGTGCCAGCAGCTTAGGACAGGGATGGAATTCACCCCTCCACTTT. It yields the protein CASSLGQGWNSPLHF.

This rearrangement joins TRBV9 to TRBJ1-5; D gene uncertain. Germline V gene sequence: CDR1 SGDLS, CDR2 YYNGEE. This CDR3 comprises 13 residues. Trimming left V 3 bases short and J 4 bases short, with 8 bases between. CDR3 loop: CASSGSGNQPQHF. CDR3 nucleotides: TGTGCCAGCAGCGGTAGCGGGAATCAGCCCCAGCATTTT.

The V gene is TRBV19, the J gene TRBJ2-1; TRBD2 agrees at 9 bases. The V segment lost 4 bases and the J segment 4 bases; nucleotides outside the gene matches: 11. Germline CDR1 LNHDA, CDR2 SQIVND (reference sequence). The CDR3 length is 17 residues. The CDR3 DNA is TGTGCCAGTAGTACTCCCTTGCGGGGGGGACCTTACAATGAGCAGTTCTTC. Protein product: CASSTPLRGGPYNEQFF.

This chain connects TRBV2 to TRBJ2-5, with D possibly being TRBD1 (6 bases). Germline CDR1 reads SNHLY; CDR2 reads FYNNEI. V lost 6 bases to trimming and J lost 5 bases, with 19 bases between them. The CDR3 consists of 15 residues. This CDR3 reads CASSPGTLMRETQYF. DNA for the CDR3: TGTGCCAGCAGCCCCGGGACACTGATGAGGGAGACCCAGTACTTC.

The rearrangement links TRBV27 to TRBJ2-1, with TRBD2 identical over 9 bases. Germline CDR1 and CDR2: MNHEY and SMNVEV (reference sequence). The V gene end was trimmed by 2 bases and the J gene end by 13 bases; junction bases not matched to a gene: 6. The CDR3 length is 13 residues. Here the CDR3 DNA reads TGTGCCAGCAGTTTAGGGCCTAGCGGGGATCAGTTCTTC. Its translation: CASSLGPSGDQFF.